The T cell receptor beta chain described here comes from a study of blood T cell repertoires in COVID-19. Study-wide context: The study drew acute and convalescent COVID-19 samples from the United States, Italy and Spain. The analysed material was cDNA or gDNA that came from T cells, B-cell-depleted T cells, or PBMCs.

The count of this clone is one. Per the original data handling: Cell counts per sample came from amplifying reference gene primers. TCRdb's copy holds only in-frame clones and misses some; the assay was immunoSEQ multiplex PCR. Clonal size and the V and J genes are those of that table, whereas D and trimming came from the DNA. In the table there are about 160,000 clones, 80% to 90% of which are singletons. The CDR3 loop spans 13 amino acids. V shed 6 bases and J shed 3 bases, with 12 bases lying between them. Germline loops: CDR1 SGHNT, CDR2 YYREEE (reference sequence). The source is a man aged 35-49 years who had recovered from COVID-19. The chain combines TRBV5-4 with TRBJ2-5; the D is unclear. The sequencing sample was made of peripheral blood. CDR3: CASTPPQEETQYF. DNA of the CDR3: TGTGCCAGCACCCCTCCTCAGGAAGAGACCCAGTACTTC.